This T cell receptor beta chain was sequenced for a study of blood T cell repertoires in COVID-19 (dated by TCRdb to about 2020). For context, the study as a whole: Samples covering the acute and convalescent phases of COVID-19 were provided by collaborators in the United States, Italy and Spain. Samples were obtained from the ongoing ImmuneRACE study (first 160 participants) and from 1,254 subjects provided by 6 global collaborators. Sample metadata almost always included a de-identified subject ID, COVID-19 status, age in years and sex. A freely available public database, intended as a resource for researchers studying the immune response to SARS-CoV-2, is where the repertoires were released. Subjects who had been exposed to COVID-19, were actively infected with it, or had recovered from it provided the deeply sampled blood TCRbeta repertoires that made up the dataset. Where HLA class I and class II types were available, the types were taken from metadata supplied by the sample provider, not from assay-based typing. The material from the prospective study consisted of cDNA or gDNA derived from T cells, B-cell-depleted T cells, or PBMCs. Overall results and qualifications from the work: The quantity of clinical and demographic metadata differed by source and by participant and was supplied without curation.

TCRbeta CDR3 regions were amplified from genomic DNA by means of the immunoSEQ Assay, a bias-controlled multiplex PCR. In the authors' own workflow: Within the assay, amplification of reference gene primers was used to estimate how many nucleated cells each sample contained. Sequence reads were collapsed and filtered to measure the absolute abundance of every unique TCRbeta CDR3 rearrangement. For each sample, productive Simpson clonality was calculated as the square root of Simpson's diversity index across productive rearrangements. TCRdb provides this immuneACCESS table in a form limited to in-frame rearrangements. Some clones are lacking; in checked studies, under half of them reflect an unresolved V gene, and why the rest are absent is not known. V and J calls and clone size are given by that table; D and trimming were obtained from the DNA. The sample profile shows about 140,000 clones; 84% of them were found once. The ten largest clones represent approximately 1.6% of the sample.

Note on this clone: What antigen it recognizes has not been identified. No much larger clone exists at a distance of one base, and base qualities are not known.

In the prospective study, participants were about 18 to 95 years old, resided in about two dozen geographic areas of the United States, and were enrolled through a virtual design. In the prospective study, participants were assigned to cohorts based on the clinical history participants reported in a screening survey and a study questionnaire. Exposed participants had been in contact, within 2 weeks of entering the study, with a person who had a PCR-confirmed or clinician-diagnosed case of COVID-19. In the prospective study, whole blood, serum and a nasopharyngeal or oropharyngeal swab were collected from each participant by mobile phlebotomists. Participants in the prospective study had the option to provide additional blood draws and questionnaires over an approximately 2-month period. Before DNA extraction, blood samples from the prospective study were shipped at room temperature or frozen. The sequencing input was PBMCs or T cells enriched from blood (not recorded which). The source is a young woman who had been exposed to COVID-19.

CDR3 protein: CASSNPGGKETQYF. The nucleotide sequence reads TGTGCCAGCAGTAACCCGGGGGGCAAAGAGACCCAGTACTTC. The chain links TRBV28 with TRBJ2-5; TRBD2 is a weak D gene call, 7 bases matching. Reading the germline V gene gives CDR1 MDHEN and CDR2 SYDVKM. Counted from cysteine to phenylalanine, this CDR3 has 14 amino acids. Kept here is only the CDR3 DNA, which spans 42 bases and is read in frame from base 1. V lost 5 bases and J lost 3 bases; the stretch between them is 13 bases long.